The present T cell receptor (beta chain) was sequenced within a study of OX40 agonist ivuxolimab in advanced cancers. General observations from the study: CD4+ and CD8+ blood T cells expanded clonally by week 6 at 0.1 to 3.0 mg/kg.

V was shortened by 2 bases and J by 3 bases, with 11 bases between the two germline ends. The CDR3 contains 15 residues. In germline, CDR1 is MDHEN, CDR2 SYDVKM. Produced via immunoSEQ multiplex PCR; TCRdb's table is partial and in-frame only. The sample yields around 79,000 clones, around 90% seen once. As to this clone: Antigen unknown.

The chain couples TRBV28 to TRBJ1-5, with D tentatively TRBD1 (5 bases). The sample here was CD4+ or CD8+ T cells sorted from blood, taken in a trial of the OX40 agonist ivuxolimab. The receptor was isolated from an adult with an advanced solid tumor such as melanoma, head and neck, liver or kidney cancer. The CDR3 here is CASSLRSRVNQPQHF. The CDR3, as DNA: TGTGCCAGCAGTTTAAGGTCCAGGGTCAATCAGCCCCAGCATTTT.